The TCR beta chain under discussion was sequenced for a study of blood T cell repertoires in COVID-19. Study summary: COVID-19 samples, acute and convalescent, were from the United States, Italy and Spain. PBMCs, B-cell-depleted T cells, or T cells were the source of the cDNA or gDNA that made up the material.

Source study methods: Estimates of nucleated cell counts were drawn from the amplification of reference gene primers. Clones were sequenced by immunoSEQ multiplex PCR, and TCRdb holds only the in-frame ones, with some missing. The V and J calls and clone size are taken from that table; D and trimming were inferred from the DNA. The sample includes about 150,000 clones, 75% to 90% seen only once; the top ten take roughly 2.2%. V gave up 6 bases and J gave up 6 bases, with 5 bases separating them. CDR3 length: 10 residues. CDR1 and CDR2 from the germline V gene are MNHNY and SVGAGI (reference sequence).

The sample consisted of peripheral blood. The source of this sequence is a woman aged 70-85 years with acute or convalescent COVID-19. The V gene is TRBV6-6, the J gene TRBJ1-2; D unclear. CDR3: CASRGDGYTF. CDR3 bases: TGTGCCAGCAGGGGAGATGGCTACACCTTC.